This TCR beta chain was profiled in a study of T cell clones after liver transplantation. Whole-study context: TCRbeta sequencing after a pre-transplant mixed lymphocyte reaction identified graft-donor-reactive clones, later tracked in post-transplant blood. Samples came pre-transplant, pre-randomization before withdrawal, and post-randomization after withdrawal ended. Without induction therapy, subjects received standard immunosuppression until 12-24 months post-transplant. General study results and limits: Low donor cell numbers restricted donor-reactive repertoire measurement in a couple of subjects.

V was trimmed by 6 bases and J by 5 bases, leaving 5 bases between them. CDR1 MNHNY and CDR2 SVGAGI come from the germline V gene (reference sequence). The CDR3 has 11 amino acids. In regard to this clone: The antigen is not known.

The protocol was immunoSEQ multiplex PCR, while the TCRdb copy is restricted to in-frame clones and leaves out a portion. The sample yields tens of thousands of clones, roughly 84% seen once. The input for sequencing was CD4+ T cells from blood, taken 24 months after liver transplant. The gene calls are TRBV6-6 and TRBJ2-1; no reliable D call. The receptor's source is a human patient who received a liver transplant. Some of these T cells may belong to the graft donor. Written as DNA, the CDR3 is TGTGCCAGCAGCGGACACAATGAGCAGTTCTTC. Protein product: CASSGHNEQFF.